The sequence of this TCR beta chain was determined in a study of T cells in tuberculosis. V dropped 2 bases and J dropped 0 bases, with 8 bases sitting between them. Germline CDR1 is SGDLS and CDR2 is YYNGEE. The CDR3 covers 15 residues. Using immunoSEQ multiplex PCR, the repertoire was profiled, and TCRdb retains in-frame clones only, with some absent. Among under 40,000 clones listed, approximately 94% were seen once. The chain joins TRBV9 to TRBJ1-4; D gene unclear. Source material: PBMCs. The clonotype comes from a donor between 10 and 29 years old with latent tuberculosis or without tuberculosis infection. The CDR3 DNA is TGTGCCAGCAGCGTCGGGGTTACAACTAATGAAAAACTGTTTTTT. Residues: CASSVGVTTNEKLFF.